These 23 T cell receptor beta chains were sequenced from one sample in a study of T-cell memory formation after mild COVID-19. One entry per CDR3 protein results from TCRdb running MiXCR on the 5' RACE reads. The sample carries 470,000 or so distinct CDR3 sequences, about a sixth recorded once. The sequenced material came from PBMCs or a T cell subset sorted from them (not recorded which). The receptors were gathered from a man aged 18 to 30 who had mild COVID-19 (a few samples of this study predate the infection). Cell type and time point are not known.

Written as DNA, the CDR3 is TGTGCCAGCAGTTACGAGGGGGGCTACGAGCAGTACGTC. Its protein product is CASSYEGGYEQYV. The V call is TRBV6-2 or TRBV6-3, the J call TRBJ2-7; D may match TRBD1 or TRBD2 (6 bases each). This CDR3 spans 13 amino acids. Trimming removed 2 bases from V and 3 bases from J, with 8 bases in between. Germline CDR1 reads MNHEY; CDR2 reads SVGEGT.

This clonotype was seen a few times. The CDR3 bases are TGTGCCAGCAGCCCATACCCCGGGATAACTAATGAAAAACTGTTTTTT. Its protein is CASSPYPGITNEKLFF. The chain recombines TRBV6-5 with TRBJ1-4; no clear D. The germline gives CDR1 MNHEY, CDR2 SVGAGI. CDR3 length equals 16 residues. V gave up 6 bases and J gave up 1 base, with 15 bases separating them.

This clonotype appeared a few times. The chain employs TRBV4-1 and TRBJ1-2; D remains ambiguous. Germline-derived CDR1 and CDR2 are MGHRA and YSYEKL. This CDR3 is built from 13 residues. Trimming took off 3 bases at V and 0 bases at J, with 5 bases between the two ends. This CDR3 is CASSQSTNYGYTF. The CDR3 bases are TGCGCCAGCAGCCAGAGTACTAACTATGGCTACACCTTC.

This chain links TRBV5-1 with TRBJ2-7; the match to TRBD1 covers 9 bases. The CDR3 length is 17 residues. V dropped 4 bases and J dropped 1; count of bases not matched to a gene: 12. The germline V gene has CDR1 SGHRS and CDR2 YFSETQ. The CDR3 spells CASSPGQGVPSSYEQYF. The CDR3 bases are TGCGCCAGCAGCCCGGGACAGGGCGTCCCCTCGTCCTACGAGCAGTACTTC.

The chain couples TRBV10-1 to TRBJ2-1; 7 bases match TRBD2. Germline loops: CDR1 WNHNN, CDR2 SYGVQD (reference sequence). The V segment lost 7 bases and the J segment 6 bases; nucleotides outside the gene matches: 15. This CDR3 is 16 amino acids long. The CDR3 nucleotides are TGCGCCAGCAAGATCTACGAGGCTAGCGGCTTCAATGAGCAGTTCTTC. Translating it yields CASKIYEASGFNEQFF.

The genes are TRBV5-1 and TRBJ1-3; D is unresolved. This CDR3 comprises 14 residues. The V gene lost 2 bases and the J gene lost 0 bases, with 6 bases spanning the gap. Looked up from germline, CDR1 is SGHRS and CDR2 is YFSETQ. The CDR3 coding sequence is TGCGCCAGCAGCTTCGGACTCTCTGGAAACACCATATATTTT. Protein product: CASSFGLSGNTIYF.

This clonotype was recorded many times. The rearrangement joins TRBV4-3 to TRBJ2-5; possibly TRBD2 for D (5 bases). CDR1 LGHNA and CDR2 YSLEER come from the germline V gene. The CDR3 length is 16 residues. Trimming shortened V by 0 bases and J by 7 bases, and 18 bases separated the two germline ends. The CDR3 DNA sequence: TGCGCCAGCAGCCAAGATCCGACCTCCCTAGAGGGGACCCAGTACTTC. As protein: CASSQDPTSLEGTQYF.

This clonotype was found a few times. This rearrangement joins TRBV6-5 to TRBJ2-2, with D possibly matching TRBD1 (5 bases). This CDR3 spans 16 amino acids. V was trimmed by 0 bases and J by 2 bases, leaving 10 bases between them. Germline CDR1 MNHEY, CDR2 SVGAGI. The CDR3 here is CASSYSRQSNTGELFF. The CDR3 DNA reads TGTGCCAGCAGTTACTCCAGACAGAGTAACACCGGGGAGCTGTTTTTT.

V gene TRBV4-1 combines with J gene TRBJ2-5; D is possibly TRBD2 (5 bases). The CDR3 contains 15 residues. The germline gives CDR1 MGHRA, CDR2 YSYEKL. V gave up 0 bases and J gave up 5 bases, with 13 bases separating them. The CDR3 nucleotides are TGCGCCAGCAGCCAAGAACAAGCGGCGATGGAGACCCAGTACTTC. Its protein product is CASSQEQAAMETQYF.

This rearrangement joins TRBV9 to TRBJ1-2; 9 nucleotides line up with TRBD1. CDR1 and CDR2 from the germline V gene are SGDLS and YYNGEE. This CDR3 has 16 residues. Trimming removed 2 bases from V and 4 bases from J; junction bases left unmatched: 9. Here the CDR3 reads CASSVGQGSLSYGYTF. For the CDR3, the DNA is TGTGCCAGCAGCGTCGGACAGGGGAGTCTTAGCTATGGCTACACCTTC. The full variable domain, rest sourced from reference TRBV9 and TRBJ1-2, is DSGVTQTPKHLITATGQRVTLRCSPRSGDLSVYWYQQSLDQGLQFLIQYYNGEERAKGNILERFSAQQFPDLHSELNLSSLELGDSALYFCASSVGQGSLSYGYTFGSGTRLTVV.

The chain couples TRBV7-9 to TRBJ1-5, with a possible D match to TRBD1 (6 bases). Germline CDR1 is SEHNR and CDR2 is FQNEAQ (reference sequence). The CDR3 contains 15 residues. Trimming removed 5 bases from V and 6 bases from J, with 17 bases in between. CDR3 in amino acids: CASSLRGGAGQPQHF. The CDR3, as DNA: TGTGCCAGCAGCCTGAGGGGGGGCGCGGGTCAGCCCCAGCATTTT.

This chain links TRBV6-5 with TRBJ1-5; D remains ambiguous. Per the germline V gene, CDR1 is MNHEY and CDR2 is SVGAGI. The CDR3 extends over 16 amino acids. The V gene lost 8 bases and the J gene lost 3 bases, with 20 bases spanning the gap. The CDR3 is CASGSPYGRDNQPQHF. The DNA of the CDR3 is TGTGCCAGCGGGTCACCATACGGTAGGGACAATCAGCCCCAGCATTTT.

Only a few counts were recorded for this clonotype. The chain has TRBV10-3 and TRBJ1-4; no firm D call. CDR3 length: 16 amino acids. The germline V gene has CDR1 ENHRY and CDR2 SYGVKD. The V end was cut by 0 bases, the J end by 2 bases, with 10 bases between. The CDR3 spells CAISESLFGTNEKLFF. CDR3 in DNA: TGTGCCATCAGTGAGTCCCTGTTCGGCACTAATGAAAAACTGTTTTTT.

The chain uses TRBV7-3 and TRBJ1-2, with D possibly TRBD1 on 5 matching bases. Trimming cost V 5 bases and J 9 bases, with 19 bases left between them. The CDR3 length is 14 residues. Germline lookup yields CDR1 SGHTA and CDR2 FQGTGA. The CDR3 nucleotides are TGTGCCAGCAGCCCAGGGCCGGGGCCCCTGAGCTACACCTTC. This gives the protein CASSPGPGPLSYTF.

This clonotype was observed many times. CDR3 DNA: TGTGCCAGCAGCTTTATCACTCGGGAAAAACTGTTTTTT. This codes for CASSFITREKLFF. The V call is TRBV7-2, the J call TRBJ1-4; D is undetermined. V lost 3 bases and J lost 8, with 10 bases in between. CDR3 length equals 13 residues. CDR1 is SGHTA and CDR2 is FQGNSA in the germline V gene.

The gene calls are TRBV7-2 and TRBJ2-3; the D gene is possibly TRBD2 (6 bases). There are 13 residues in the CDR3. Germline lookup yields CDR1 SGHTA and CDR2 FQGNSA. Trimming removed 6 bases at V and 6 bases at J, with 13 bases between. The DNA of the CDR3 is TGTGCCAGCAGACCTACTAGCAGGGATACGCAGTATTTT. Residues: CASRPTSRDTQYF.

In this sample, this clonotype turned up a few times. This CDR3 is CASSLRTSGAGELFF. CDR3 nucleotide sequence: TGTGCCAGCAGCTTACGGACTAGCGGGGCCGGGGAGCTGTTTTTT. The chain has TRBV7-9 and TRBJ2-2, with 12 positions matching TRBD2. The ends lost 2 bases at V and 6 bases at J; junction bases unmatched: 1. The CDR3 runs 15 residues. Germline V gene sequence: CDR1 SEHNR, CDR2 FQNEAQ (reference sequence).

V gene TRBV6-2 or TRBV6-3 combines with J gene TRBJ2-7; possibly TRBD1 or TRBD2 for D (6 bases each). The CDR3 runs 14 residues. Germline V gene sequence: CDR1 MNHEY, CDR2 SVGEGT. V lost 0 bases, J lost 2 bases, and 8 bases lay in between. CDR3 sequence reads: CASSYSRGAYEQYV. CDR3 sequence (DNA): TGTGCCAGCAGTTACTCGAGGGGGGCCTACGAGCAGTACGTC.

V is TRBV5-1 and J is TRBJ1-1; D unclear. There are 16 residues in the CDR3. Germline values: CDR1 SGHRS, CDR2 YFSETQ. Trimming pared 1 base from V and 1 base from J, leaving 14 bases between. The CDR3 reads CASSLLSPVSNTEAFF. Written as DNA, the CDR3 is TGCGCCAGCAGCTTGCTCTCTCCGGTTTCGAACACTGAAGCTTTCTTT.

The sample holds a few counts of this clonotype. V gene TRBV6-5 combines with J gene TRBJ2-7, with TRBD1 matching over 7 bases. V lost 0 bases and J lost 3; bases outside the gene matches: 5. This CDR3 comprises 15 residues. Germline V gene data show CDR1 as MNHEY and CDR2 as SVGAGI. The CDR3 loop reads CASSYSAGGGYEQYF. CDR3 sequence (DNA): TGTGCCAGCAGTTACTCGGCAGGGGGTGGCTACGAGCAGTACTTC.

The chain links TRBV6-5 to TRBJ2-3; D not certain. Germline V CDR1 and CDR2: MNHEY, SVGAGI. The V end was cut by 1 base, the J end by 4 bases, with 9 bases between. There are 14 residues in the CDR3. The CDR3 region has the DNA TGTGCCAGCAGTTACTTAGTCCGGGCAGATACGCAGTATTTT. This sequence encodes CASSYLVRADTQYF.

The chain couples TRBV20-1 to TRBJ1-1, with a possible D match to TRBD1 (5 bases). Trimming removed 5 bases at V and 1 base at J, with 14 bases between. Looked up from germline, CDR1 is DFQATT and CDR2 is SNEGSKA (reference sequence). CDR3 length: 14 amino acids. The CDR3 loop is CSAPPGQRNTEAFF. In DNA form, the CDR3 reads TGCAGTGCTCCCCCAGGGCAAAGGAACACTGAAGCTTTCTTT.

The V and J genes are TRBV7-9 and TRBJ2-7; 11 nucleotides line up with TRBD2. Losses at the gene ends were 3 bases for V and 4 bases for J; bases not matched to a gene: 2. Germline CDR1 is SEHNR and CDR2 is FQNEAQ (reference sequence). CDR3 length equals 14 residues. The CDR3 region is CASSFSSGGYEQYV. CDR3 DNA sequence: TGTGCCAGCAGCTTTTCTAGCGGGGGGTACGAGCAGTACGTC.